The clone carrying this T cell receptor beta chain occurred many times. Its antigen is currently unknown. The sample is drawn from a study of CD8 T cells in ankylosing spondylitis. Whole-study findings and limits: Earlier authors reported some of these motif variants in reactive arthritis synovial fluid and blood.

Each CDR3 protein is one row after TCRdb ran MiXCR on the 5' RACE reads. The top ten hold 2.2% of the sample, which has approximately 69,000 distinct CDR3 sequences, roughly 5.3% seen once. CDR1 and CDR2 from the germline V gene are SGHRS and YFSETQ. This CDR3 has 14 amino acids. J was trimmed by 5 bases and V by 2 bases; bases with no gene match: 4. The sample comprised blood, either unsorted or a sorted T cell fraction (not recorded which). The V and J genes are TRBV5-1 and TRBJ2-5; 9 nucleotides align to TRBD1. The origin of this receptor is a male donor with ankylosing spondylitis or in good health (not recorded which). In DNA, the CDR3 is TGCGCCAGCAGCTTTTCCGACAGGGGGGAGACCCAGTACTTC. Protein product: CASSFSDRGETQYF.